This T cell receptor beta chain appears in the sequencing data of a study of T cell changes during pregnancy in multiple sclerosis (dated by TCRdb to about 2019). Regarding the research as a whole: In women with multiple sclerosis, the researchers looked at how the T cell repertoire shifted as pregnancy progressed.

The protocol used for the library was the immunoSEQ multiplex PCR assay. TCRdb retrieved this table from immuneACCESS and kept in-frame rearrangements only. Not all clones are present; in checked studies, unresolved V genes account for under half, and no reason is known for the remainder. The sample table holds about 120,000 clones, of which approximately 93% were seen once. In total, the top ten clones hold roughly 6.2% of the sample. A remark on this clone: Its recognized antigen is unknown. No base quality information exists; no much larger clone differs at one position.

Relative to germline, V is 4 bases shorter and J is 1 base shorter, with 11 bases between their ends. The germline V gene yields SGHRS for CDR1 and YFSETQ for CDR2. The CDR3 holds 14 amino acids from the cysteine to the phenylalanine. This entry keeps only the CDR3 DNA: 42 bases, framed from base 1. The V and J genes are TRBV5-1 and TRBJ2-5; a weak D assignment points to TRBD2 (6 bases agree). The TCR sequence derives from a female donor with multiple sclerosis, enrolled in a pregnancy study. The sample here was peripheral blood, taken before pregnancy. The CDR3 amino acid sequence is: CASSGRLGQETQYF. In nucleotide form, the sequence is TGCGCCAGCAGCGGCCGACTAGGCCAAGAGACCCAGTACTTC. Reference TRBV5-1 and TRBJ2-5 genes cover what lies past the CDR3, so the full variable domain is KAGVTQTPRYLIKTRGQQVTLSCSPISGHRSVSWYQQTPGQGLQFLFEYFSETQRNKGNFPGRFSGRQFSNSRSEMNVSTLELGDSALYLCASSGRLGQETQYFGPGTRLLVL.